This T cell receptor (beta chain) stems from a study of T cells in Graves' hyperthyroidism and ophthalmopathy. Researchers barred patients who had uncontrolled infection, other autoimmune disease, pregnancy or lactation. Diagnosis rested on symptoms, serum thyroxine and TRAb, thyroid ultrasound, and orbital computed tomography. Amplification targeted TCR beta CDR3 regions from RNA transcripts. The HTBI set primed first-round TCR CDR3 RT-PCR. TCRdb recomputed calls from the multiplex PCR reads with MiXCR, one row per CDR3 protein. The table shows more than 500,000 distinct CDR3 sequences, with about 16% occurring only once. Unmatched junction bases numbered 10, after V lost 3 bases and J lost 4 bases. The CDR3 consists of 15 residues. CDR1 and CDR2 (germline): SGDLS, YYNGEE. General observations from the study: Prediction of ophthalmopathy progression came a median approximately 6.6 months pre-onset.

In its sample, this clonotype was seen a few times. Its target is unknown. Sequences were obtained from blood. V usage is TRBV9 and J usage is TRBJ2-7; the match to TRBD2 covers 7 bases. The clonotype was recovered from a woman in her twenties or thirties with Graves' ophthalmopathy. CDR3 DNA: TGTGCCAGCAGCGCCGAACCGACTAGCTTTTACGAGCAGTACTTC. Translated: CASSAEPTSFYEQYF.